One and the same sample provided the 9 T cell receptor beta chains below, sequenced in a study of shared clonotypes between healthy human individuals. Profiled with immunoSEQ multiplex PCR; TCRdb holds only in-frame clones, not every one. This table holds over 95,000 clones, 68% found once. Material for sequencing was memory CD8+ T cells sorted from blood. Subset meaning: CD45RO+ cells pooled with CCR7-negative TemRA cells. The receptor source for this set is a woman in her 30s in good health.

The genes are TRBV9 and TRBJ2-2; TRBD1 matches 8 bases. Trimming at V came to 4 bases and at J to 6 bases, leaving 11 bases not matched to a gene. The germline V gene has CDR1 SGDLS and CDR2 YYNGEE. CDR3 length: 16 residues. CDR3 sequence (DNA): TGTGCCAGCAGCACAAGGACAGGGAAGGGTGCCGGGGAGCTGTTTTTT. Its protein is CASSTRTGKGAGELFF.

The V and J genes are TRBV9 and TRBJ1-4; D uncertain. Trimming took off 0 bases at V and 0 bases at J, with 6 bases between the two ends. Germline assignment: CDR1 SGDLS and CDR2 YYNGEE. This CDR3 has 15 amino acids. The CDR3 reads CASSVGAATNEKLFF. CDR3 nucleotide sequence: TGTGCCAGCAGCGTAGGTGCAGCAACTAATGAAAAACTGTTTTTT.

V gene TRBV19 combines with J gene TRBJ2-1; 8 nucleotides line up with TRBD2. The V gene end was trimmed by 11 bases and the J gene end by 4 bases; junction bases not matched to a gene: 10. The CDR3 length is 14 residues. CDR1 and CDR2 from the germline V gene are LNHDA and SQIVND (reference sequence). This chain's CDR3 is CASSERELYNEQFF. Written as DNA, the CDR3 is TGTGCCTCGAGCGAGCGGGAGTTGTACAATGAGCAGTTCTTC.

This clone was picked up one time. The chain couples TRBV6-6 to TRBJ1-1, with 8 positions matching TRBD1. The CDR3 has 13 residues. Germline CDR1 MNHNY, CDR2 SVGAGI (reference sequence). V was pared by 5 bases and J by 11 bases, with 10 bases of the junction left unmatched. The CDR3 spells CASSQDREGGAFF. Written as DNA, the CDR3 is TGTGCCAGCAGTCAGGACAGGGAGGGGGGGGCTTTCTTT.

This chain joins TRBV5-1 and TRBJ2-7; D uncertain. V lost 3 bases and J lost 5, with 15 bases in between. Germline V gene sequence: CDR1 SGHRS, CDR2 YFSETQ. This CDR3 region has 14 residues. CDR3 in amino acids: CASSWGRVGDEQYF. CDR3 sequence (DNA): TGCGCCAGCAGCTGGGGTCGGGTGGGCGACGAGCAGTACTTC.

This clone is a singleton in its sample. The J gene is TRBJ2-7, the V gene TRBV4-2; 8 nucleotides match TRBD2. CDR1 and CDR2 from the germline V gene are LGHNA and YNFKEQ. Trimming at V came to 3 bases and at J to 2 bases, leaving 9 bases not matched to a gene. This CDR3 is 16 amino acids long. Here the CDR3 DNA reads TGTGCCAGCAGCCACCCCGGGGGGGCGGTAGCCTACGAGCAGTACTTC. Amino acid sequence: CASSHPGGAVAYEQYF.

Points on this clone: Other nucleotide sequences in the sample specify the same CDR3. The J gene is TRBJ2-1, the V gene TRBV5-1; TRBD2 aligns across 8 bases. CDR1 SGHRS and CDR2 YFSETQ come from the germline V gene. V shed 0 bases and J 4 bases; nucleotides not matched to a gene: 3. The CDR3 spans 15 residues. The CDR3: CASSLASGSYNEQFF. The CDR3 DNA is TGCGCCAGCAGCTTGGCCAGCGGGAGTTACAATGAGCAGTTCTTC.

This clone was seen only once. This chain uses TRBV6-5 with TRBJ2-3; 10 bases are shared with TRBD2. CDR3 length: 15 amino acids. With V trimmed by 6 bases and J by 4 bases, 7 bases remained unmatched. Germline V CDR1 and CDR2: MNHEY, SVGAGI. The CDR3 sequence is CASSRSGRVADTQYF. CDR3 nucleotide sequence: TGTGCCAGCAGCCGAAGCGGGAGGGTGGCAGATACGCAGTATTTT.

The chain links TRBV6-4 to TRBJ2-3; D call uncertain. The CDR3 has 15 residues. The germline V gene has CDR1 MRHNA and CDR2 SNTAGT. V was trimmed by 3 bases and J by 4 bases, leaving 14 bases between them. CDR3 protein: CASSDPWVKADTQYF. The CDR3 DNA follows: TGTGCCAGCAGTGATCCATGGGTAAAGGCAGATACGCAGTATTTT.